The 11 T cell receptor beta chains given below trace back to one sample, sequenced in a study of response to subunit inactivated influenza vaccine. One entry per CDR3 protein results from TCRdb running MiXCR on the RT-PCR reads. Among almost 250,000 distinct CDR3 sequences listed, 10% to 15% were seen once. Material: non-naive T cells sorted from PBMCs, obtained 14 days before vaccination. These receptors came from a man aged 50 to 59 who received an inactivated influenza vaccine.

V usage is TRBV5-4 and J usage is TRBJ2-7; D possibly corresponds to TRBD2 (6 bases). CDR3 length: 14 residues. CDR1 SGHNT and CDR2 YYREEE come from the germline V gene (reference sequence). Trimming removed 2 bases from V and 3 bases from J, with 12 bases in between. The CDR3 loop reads CASSLGGRYYEQYF. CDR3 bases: TGTGCCAGCAGCTTAGGAGGGCGGTACTACGAGCAGTACTTC.

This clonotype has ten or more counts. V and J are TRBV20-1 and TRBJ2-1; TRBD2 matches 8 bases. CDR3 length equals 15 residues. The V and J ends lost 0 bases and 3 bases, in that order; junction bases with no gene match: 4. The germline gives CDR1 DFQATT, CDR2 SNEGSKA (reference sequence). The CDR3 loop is CSARDPGRDYNEQFF. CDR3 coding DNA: TGCAGTGCTAGAGACCCCGGGAGGGACTACAATGAGCAGTTCTTC.

As DNA, the CDR3 is TGTGCCAGCAGTTTTCGGACTAGCGGGAATCATGAGCAGTTCTTC. Translating gives CASSFRTSGNHEQFF. The chain employs TRBV12-3 or TRBV12-4 and TRBJ2-1; 12 bases line up with TRBD2. After removal of 3 bases from V and 8 bases from J, the junction contained 5 bases not matched to a gene. This CDR3 region has 15 residues.

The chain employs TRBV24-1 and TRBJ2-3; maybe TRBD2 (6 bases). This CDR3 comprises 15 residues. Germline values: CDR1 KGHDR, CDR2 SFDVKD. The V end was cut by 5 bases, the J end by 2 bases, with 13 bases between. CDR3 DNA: TGTGCCACCAGTGCTTTAGCGGATCCCACAGATACGCAGTATTTT. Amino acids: CATSALADPTDTQYF.

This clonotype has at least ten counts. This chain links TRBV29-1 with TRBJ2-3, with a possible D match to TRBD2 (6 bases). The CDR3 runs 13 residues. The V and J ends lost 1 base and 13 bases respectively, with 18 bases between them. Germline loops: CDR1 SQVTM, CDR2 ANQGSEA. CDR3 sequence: CSVEGVLREEEYF. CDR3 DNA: TGCAGCGTTGAAGGGGTCCTAAGGGAGGAGGAGTATTTT.

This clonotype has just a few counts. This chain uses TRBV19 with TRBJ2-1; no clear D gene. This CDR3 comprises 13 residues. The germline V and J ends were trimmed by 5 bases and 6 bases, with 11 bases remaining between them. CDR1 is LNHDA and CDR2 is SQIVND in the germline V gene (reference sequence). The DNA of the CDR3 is TGTGCCAGTAGTCTTGACGGGCCCAATGAGCAGTTCTTC. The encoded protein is CASSLDGPNEQFF.

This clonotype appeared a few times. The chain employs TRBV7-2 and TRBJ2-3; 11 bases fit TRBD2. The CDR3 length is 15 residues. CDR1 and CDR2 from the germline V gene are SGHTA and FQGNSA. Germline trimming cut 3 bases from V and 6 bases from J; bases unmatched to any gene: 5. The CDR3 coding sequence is TGTGCCAGCAGCTTCCTAGCGGGAGGATTGGATACGCAGTATTTT. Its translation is CASSFLAGGLDTQYF.

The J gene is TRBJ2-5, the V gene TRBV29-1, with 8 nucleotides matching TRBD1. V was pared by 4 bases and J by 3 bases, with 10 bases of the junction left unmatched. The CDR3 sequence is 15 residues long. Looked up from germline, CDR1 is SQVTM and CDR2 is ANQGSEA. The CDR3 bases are TGCAGCGTTGCTACCCCGGACAGGGTAAAAGAGACCCAGTACTTC. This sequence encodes CSVATPDRVKETQYF.

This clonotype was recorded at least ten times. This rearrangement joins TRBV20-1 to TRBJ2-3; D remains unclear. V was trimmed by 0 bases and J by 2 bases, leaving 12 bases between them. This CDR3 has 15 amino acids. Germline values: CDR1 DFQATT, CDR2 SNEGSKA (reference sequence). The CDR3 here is CSARDMLLYTDTQYF. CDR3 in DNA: TGCAGTGCTAGAGATATGTTACTATACACAGATACGCAGTATTTT.

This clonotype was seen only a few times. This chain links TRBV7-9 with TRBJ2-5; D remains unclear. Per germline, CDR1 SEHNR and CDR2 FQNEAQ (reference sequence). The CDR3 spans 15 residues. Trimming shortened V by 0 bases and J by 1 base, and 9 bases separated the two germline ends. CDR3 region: CASSLATTVQETQYF. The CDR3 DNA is TGTGCCAGCAGCTTAGCTACAACGGTCCAAGAGACCCAGTACTTC.

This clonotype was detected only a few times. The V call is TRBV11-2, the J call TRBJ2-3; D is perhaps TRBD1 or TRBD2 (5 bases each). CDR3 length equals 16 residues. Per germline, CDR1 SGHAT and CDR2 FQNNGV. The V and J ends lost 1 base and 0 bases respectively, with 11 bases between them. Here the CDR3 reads CASSLGVGASTDTQYF. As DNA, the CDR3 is TGTGCCAGCAGCTTAGGCGTCGGGGCGAGCACAGATACGCAGTATTTT.